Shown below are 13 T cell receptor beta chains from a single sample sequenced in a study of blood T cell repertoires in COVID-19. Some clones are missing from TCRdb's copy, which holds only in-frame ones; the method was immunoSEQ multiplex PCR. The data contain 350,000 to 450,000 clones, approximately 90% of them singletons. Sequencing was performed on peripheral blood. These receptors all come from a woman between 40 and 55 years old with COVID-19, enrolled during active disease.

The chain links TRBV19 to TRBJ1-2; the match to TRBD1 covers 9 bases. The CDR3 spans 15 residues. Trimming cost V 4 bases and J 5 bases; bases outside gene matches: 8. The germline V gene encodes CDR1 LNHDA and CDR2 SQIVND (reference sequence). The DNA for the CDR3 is TGTGCCAGTAGTACCCCTGACAGGGGGTGGTATGGCTACACCTTC. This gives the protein CASSTPDRGWYGYTF.

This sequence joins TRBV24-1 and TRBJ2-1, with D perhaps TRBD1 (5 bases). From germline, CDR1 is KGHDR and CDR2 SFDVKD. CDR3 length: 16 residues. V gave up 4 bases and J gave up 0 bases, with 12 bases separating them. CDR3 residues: CATSDADSTSYNEQFF. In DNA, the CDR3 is TGTGCCACCAGTGACGCTGACAGTACCTCCTACAATGAGCAGTTCTTC.

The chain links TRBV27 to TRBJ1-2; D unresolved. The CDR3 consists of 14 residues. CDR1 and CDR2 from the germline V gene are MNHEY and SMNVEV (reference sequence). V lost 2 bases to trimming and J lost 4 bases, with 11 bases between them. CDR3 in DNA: TGTGCCAGCAGTTTAGGTGGGCTACCCTATGGCTACACCTTC. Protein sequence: CASSLGGLPYGYTF.

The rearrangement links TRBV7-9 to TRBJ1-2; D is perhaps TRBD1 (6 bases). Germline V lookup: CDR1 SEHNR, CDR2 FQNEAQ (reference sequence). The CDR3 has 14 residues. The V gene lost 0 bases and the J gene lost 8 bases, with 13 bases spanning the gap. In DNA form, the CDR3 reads TGTGCCAGCAGCTTAGCGGGGGCCCTCCCGGGCTACACCTTC. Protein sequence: CASSLAGALPGYTF.

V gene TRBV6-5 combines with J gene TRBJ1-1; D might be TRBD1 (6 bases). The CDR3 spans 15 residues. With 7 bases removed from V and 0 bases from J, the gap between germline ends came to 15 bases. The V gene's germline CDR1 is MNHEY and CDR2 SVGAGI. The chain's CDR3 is CASTPMGALNTEAFF. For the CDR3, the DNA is TGTGCCAGCACCCCCATGGGGGCACTGAACACTGAAGCTTTCTTT.

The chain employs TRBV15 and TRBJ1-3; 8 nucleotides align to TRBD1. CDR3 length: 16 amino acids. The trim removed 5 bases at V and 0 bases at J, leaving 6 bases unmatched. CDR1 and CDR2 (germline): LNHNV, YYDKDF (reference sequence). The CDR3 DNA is TGTGCCACCAGCGGAGGGACAGGCAACTCTGGAAACACCATATATTTT. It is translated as CATSGGTGNSGNTIYF.

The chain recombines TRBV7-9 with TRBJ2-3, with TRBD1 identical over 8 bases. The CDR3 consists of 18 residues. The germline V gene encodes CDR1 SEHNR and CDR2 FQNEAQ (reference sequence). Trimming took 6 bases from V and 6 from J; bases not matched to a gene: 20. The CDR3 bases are TGTGCCAGCAGTCCTTATTCTCCCGGGACAGGAGGGTTGGATACGCAGTATTTT. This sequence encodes CASSPYSPGTGGLDTQYF. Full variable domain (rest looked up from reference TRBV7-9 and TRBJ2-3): DTGVSQNPRHKITKRGQNVTFRCDPISEHNRLYWYRQTLGQGPEFLTYFQNEAQLEKSRLLSDRFSAERPKGSFSTLEIQRTEQGDSAMYLCASSPYSPGTGGLDTQYFGPGTRLTVL.

The CDR3 sequence: CATNQGPNYGYTF. The CDR3 coding sequence is TGTGCCACCAACCAGGGGCCGAACTATGGCTACACCTTC. The V call is TRBV24-1, the J call TRBJ1-2; D is perhaps TRBD1 (6 bases). CDR3 length: 13 residues. Germline V gives CDR1 KGHDR, CDR2 SFDVKD. Trimming stripped 8 bases from V and 2 bases from J, with 11 bases between.

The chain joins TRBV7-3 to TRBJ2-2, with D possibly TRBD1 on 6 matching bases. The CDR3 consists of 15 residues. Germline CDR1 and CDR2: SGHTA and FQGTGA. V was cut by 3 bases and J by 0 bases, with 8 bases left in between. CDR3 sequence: CASSFRTANTGELFF. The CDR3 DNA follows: TGTGCCAGCAGCTTTCGGACAGCGAACACCGGGGAGCTGTTTTTT.

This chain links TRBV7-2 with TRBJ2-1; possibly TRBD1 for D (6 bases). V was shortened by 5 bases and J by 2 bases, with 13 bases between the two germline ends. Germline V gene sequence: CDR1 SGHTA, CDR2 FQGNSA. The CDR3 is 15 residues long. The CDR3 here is CASSPDRTTYNEQFF. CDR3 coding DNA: TGTGCCAGCAGCCCCGACAGGACAACCTACAATGAGCAGTTCTTC. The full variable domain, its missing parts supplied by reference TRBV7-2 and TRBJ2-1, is GAGVSQSPSNKVTEKGKDVELRCDPISGHTALYWYRQSLGQGLEFLIYFQGNSAPDKSGLPSDRFSAERTGGSVSTLTIQRTQQEDSAVYLCASSPDRTTYNEQFFGPGTRLTVL.

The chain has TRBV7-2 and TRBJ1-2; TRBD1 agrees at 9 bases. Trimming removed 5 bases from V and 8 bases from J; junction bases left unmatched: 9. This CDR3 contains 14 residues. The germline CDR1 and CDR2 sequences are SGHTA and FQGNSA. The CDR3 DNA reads TGTGCCAGCAGCCCGGGACAGGGAATGCGGGGCTACACCTTC. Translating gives CASSPGQGMRGYTF. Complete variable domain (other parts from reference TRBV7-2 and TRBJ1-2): GAGVSQSPSNKVTEKGKDVELRCDPISGHTALYWYRQSLGQGLEFLIYFQGNSAPDKSGLPSDRFSAERTGGSVSTLTIQRTQQEDSAVYLCASSPGQGMRGYTFGSGTRLTVV.

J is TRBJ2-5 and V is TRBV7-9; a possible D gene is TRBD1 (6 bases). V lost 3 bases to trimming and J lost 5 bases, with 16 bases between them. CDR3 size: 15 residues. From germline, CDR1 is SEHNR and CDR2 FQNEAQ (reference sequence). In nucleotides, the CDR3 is TGTGCCAGCAGCTTGAACAGGGCCGGTGTGGAGACCCAGTACTTC. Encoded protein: CASSLNRAGVETQYF.

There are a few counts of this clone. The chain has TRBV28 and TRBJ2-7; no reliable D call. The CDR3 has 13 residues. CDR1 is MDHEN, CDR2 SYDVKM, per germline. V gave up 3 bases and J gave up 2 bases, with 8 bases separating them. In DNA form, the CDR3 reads TGTGCCAGCAGTTTCGTTGGCACCTACGAGCAGTACTTC. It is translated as CASSFVGTYEQYF. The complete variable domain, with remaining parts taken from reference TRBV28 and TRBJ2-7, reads DVKVTQSSRYLVKRTGEKVFLECVQDMDHENMFWYRQDPGLGLRLIYFSYDVKMKEKGDIPEGYSVSREKKERFSLILESASTNQTSMYLCASSFVGTYEQYFGPGTRLTVT.